This TCR beta chain appears in the sequencing data of a study of regulatory T cells in long-lasting Graves disease. This clonotype has ten or more counts. Its antigen is as yet unknown. Construction of the TCR beta libraries employed iRepertoire HTBI primers in conjunction with Arm-PCR of CDR3 regions. TCRdb reprocessed the multiplex PCR reads via MiXCR and lists one record per CDR3 protein. This table holds about 560,000 distinct CDR3 sequences, about 15% found once. Whole-study findings and limits: Small numbers of samples may have cut accuracy.

Between the trimmed V and J ends, which lost 5 bases and 9 bases, there was a span of 18 bases. Germline V lookup: CDR1 SGHTA, CDR2 FQGNSA. This CDR3 has 14 residues. The time point: newly diagnosed GD, antithyroid drugs for less than 3 months. Following extraction of RNA from PBMCs, that RNA was used to make the TCR library. These data were also reused for a study on T cells in Graves' hyperthyroidism and ophthalmopathy. This second study notes: Researchers report that a 13 V-J model separated ophthalmopathy from stable hyperthyroidism.

Sequenced here: peripheral blood mononuclear cells (PBMCs), sampled at new diagnosis, from a patient treated with antithyroid drugs. This rearrangement joins TRBV7-2 to TRBJ2-3; no reliable D call. The origin of this receptor is a young man with Graves disease. In DNA, the CDR3 is TGTGCCAGCAGCCGGACCTCCCCGCTGTTAACGCAGTATTTT. It yields the protein CASSRTSPLLTQYF.